This T cell receptor beta chain appears in the sequencing data of a study of Ad26.COV2.S vaccination and SARS-CoV-2 variants. As for treatment: approximately 18 received Ad26.COV2.S at low or high dose, single or two shots; several received placebo; per-sample allocation not given. Specimen acquisition occurred on day 63 following the initial vaccine or placebo injection. Per the germline V gene, CDR1 is MGHRA and CDR2 is YSYEKL. Trimming removed 0 bases at V and 5 bases at J, with 13 bases between. There are 15 residues in the CDR3. TCRdb's table, derived via immunoSEQ multiplex PCR, lists solely in-frame clones and lacks some. Counted here are about 400,000 clones, more than 85% occurring once; the ten biggest clones make up 3.5%.

The sequenced sample was peripheral blood, obtained in a trial of Ad26.COV2.S vaccine versus placebo. This sequence originates from a person between 18 and 65 years old who received the Ad26.COV2.S COVID-19 vaccine or a placebo. This chain uses TRBV4-1 with TRBJ1-1, with D maybe TRBD1 (5 bases). The CDR3 region is CASSQDEGSETEAFF. DNA of the CDR3: TGCGCCAGCAGCCAAGATGAGGGGTCGGAGACTGAAGCTTTCTTT.